In this sample, the clone carrying this TCR beta chain turned up many times. Its antigen is undetermined. Specified time point: sample taken at primary tumor resection. The sample originates from a study of spatial heterogeneity in lung cancer. Whole-study findings and limits: The study found that expanded intratumoral alpha and beta TCR counts tracked tumor mutation counts.

Each TCR cDNA molecule bore a unique molecular identifier. TCRdb ran MiXCR on the 5' RACE reads and lists one entry per CDR3 protein. The profile covers fewer than 11,000 distinct CDR3 sequences, with 7% to 9% appearing a single time and about 20% taken by the ten largest. Trimming at V came to 1 base and at J to 0 bases, leaving 12 bases not matched to a gene. The length of the CDR3 is 20 residues. The V gene's germline CDR1 is LNHDA and CDR2 SQIVND (reference sequence). Sequenced material: lung tumor tissue, taken at surgery. The clonotype was recovered from a male donor with early-stage non-small cell lung cancer. The chain uses TRBV19 and TRBJ2-4; 10 nucleotides match TRBD1. The CDR3 DNA sequence: TGTGCCAGTAGTATAGGACAGGGGGCCCTCTGGATACTAGCCAAAAACATTCAGTACTTC. Its protein product is CASSIGQGALWILAKNIQYF.